Following are 5 T cell receptor beta chains from one sample sequenced in a study of blood T cell repertoires in COVID-19. Clones were read by immunoSEQ multiplex PCR, and TCRdb kept only the in-frame ones, dropping some. Altogether tens of thousands of clones are present, about 81% being singletons, with the ten largest covering approximately 26%. Sequenced sample: peripheral blood. Receptor source: a woman of 80 years or more with COVID-19, enrolled during active disease.

The V gene is TRBV11-3, the J gene TRBJ2-7, with 7 bases that match TRBD1. The CDR3 extends over 13 amino acids. Germline V gives CDR1 SGHNT, CDR2 YENEEA. As DNA, the CDR3 is TGTGAGTCCCCGGGACAGACCTCCTACGAGCAGTACTTC. Its translation: CESPGQTSYEQYF. The full variable domain, with the rest looked up from reference TRBV11-3 and TRBJ2-7, is EAGVVQSPRYKIIEKKQPVAFWCNPISGHNTLYWYLQNLGQGPELLIRYENEEAVDDSQLPKDRFSAERLKGVDSTLKIQPAELGDSAVYLCESPGQTSYEQYFGPGTRLTVT.

The chain is built from TRBV9 and TRBJ1-2; D is possibly TRBD1 (6 bases). Germline CDR1 SGDLS, CDR2 YYNGEE. The length of the CDR3 is 15 residues. Deletions cut 0 bases from V and 4 bases from J, with 13 bases between. The CDR3, as DNA: TGTGCCAGCAGCGTAGAAGGGGGAGCTGGCTATGGCTACACCTTC. It codes for CASSVEGGAGYGYTF. The variable domain in full, completed from reference TRBV9 and TRBJ1-2, reads DSGVTQTPKHLITATGQRVTLRCSPRSGDLSVYWYQQSLDQGLQFLIQYYNGEERAKGNILERFSAQQFPDLHSELNLSSLELGDSALYFCASSVEGGAGYGYTFGSGTRLTVV.

This chain connects TRBV6-5 to TRBJ2-7, with D perhaps matching TRBD1 (8 bases). This CDR3 has 14 amino acids. Germline CDR1 and CDR2: MNHEY and SVGAGI. The V end lost 5 bases, the J end lost 5 bases, and 16 bases lay between the germline ends. CDR3 DNA sequence: TGTGCCAGCAGTCCCTGGACAGGGAGGGACGAGCAGTACTTC. This sequence encodes CASSPWTGRDEQYF.

This clone was detected once. The V call is TRBV28, the J call TRBJ2-3; possible D gene TRBD2, 5 bases. Germline-derived CDR1 and CDR2 are MDHEN and SYDVKM. V was shortened by 5 bases and J by 3 bases, with 9 bases between the two germline ends. The CDR3 sequence is 13 residues long. CDR3 loop: CASSTRETDTQYF. The CDR3 bases are TGTGCCAGCAGTACCCGGGAAACAGATACGCAGTATTTT.

The gene calls are TRBV28 and TRBJ2-1; D perhaps matches TRBD1 (5 bases). This CDR3 has 16 residues. V lost 3 bases and J lost 7, with 19 bases in between. The V gene's germline CDR1 is MDHEN and CDR2 SYDVKM. Here the CDR3 DNA reads TGTGCCAGCAGTTTTGGTTCCGTGGGCAGGGATAATGAGCAGTTCTTC. This translates into CASSFGSVGRDNEQFF.